This passage covers 27 T cell receptor beta chains from one sample sequenced in a study of shared clonotypes between healthy human individuals. Repertoires were generated with immunoSEQ multiplex PCR, while TCRdb's copy carries only in-frame clones and drops some. The table has roughly 2.6 million clones, approximately 92% seen once. The sequenced sample was naive CD4+ T cells sorted from blood. Indicated subset: CD45RA+ positively selected. The receptors stem from a man aged 18 to 29 in good health.

The chain is built from TRBV28 and TRBJ2-3, with 12 bases aligning to TRBD2. Trimming cost V 6 bases and J 4 bases; bases outside gene matches: 5. In germline, CDR1 is MDHEN, CDR2 SYDVKM. The length of the CDR3 is 15 residues. The CDR3 spells CASRTSGGTSDTQYF. The CDR3 nucleotides are TGTGCCAGCAGAACTAGCGGGGGGACCTCAGATACGCAGTATTTT.

Notes on this clone: This CDR3 is also generated by other DNA sequences in the sample. The V gene is TRBV5-1, the J gene TRBJ2-7; D possibly corresponds to TRBD2 (5 bases). The V gene's germline CDR1 is SGHRS and CDR2 YFSETQ. V lost 4 bases, J lost 0 bases, and 8 bases lay in between. The CDR3 contains 13 residues. As DNA, the CDR3 is TGCGCCAGCAGCCCGGGGTCCTCCTACGAGCAGTACTTC. This gives the protein CASSPGSSYEQYF. Complete variable domain (other parts from reference TRBV5-1 and TRBJ2-7): KAGVTQTPRYLIKTRGQQVTLSCSPISGHRSVSWYQQTPGQGLQFLFEYFSETQRNKGNFPGRFSGRQFSNSRSEMNVSTLELGDSALYLCASSPGSSYEQYFGPGTRLTVT.

This sequence joins TRBV10-3 and TRBJ2-5; D perhaps matches TRBD1 (8 bases). Germline V gives CDR1 ENHRY, CDR2 SYGVKD. CDR3 length: 13 amino acids. The V and J ends lost 10 bases and 4 bases respectively, with 16 bases between them. CDR3 DNA: TGTGCCACCCAGACAGGGGAGGGAGAGACCCAGTACTTC. As protein: CATQTGEGETQYF.

J is TRBJ2-3 and V is TRBV7-2; D gene ambiguous. CDR1 and CDR2 (germline): SGHTA, FQGNSA. There are 15 residues in the CDR3. Trimming pared 3 bases from V and 2 bases from J, leaving 12 bases between. CDR3 protein: CASSLFGRYTDTQYF. The CDR3, as DNA: TGTGCCAGCAGCTTGTTCGGCAGGTACACAGATACGCAGTATTTT.

The chain links TRBV5-6 to TRBJ2-7, with D perhaps TRBD1 (7 bases). This CDR3 has 15 amino acids. The V gene's germline CDR1 is SGHDT and CDR2 YYEEEE. V was cut by 5 bases and J by 3 bases, with 18 bases left in between. CDR3 residues: CASSGGGQHIYEQYF. CDR3 sequence (DNA): TGTGCCAGCAGTGGAGGGGGACAGCATATCTACGAGCAGTACTTC. The entire variable domain, with the rest obtained from reference TRBV5-6 and TRBJ2-7, is as follows: DAGVTQSPTHLIKTRGQQVTLRCSPKSGHDTVSWYQQALGQGPQFIFQYYEEEERQRGNFPDRFSGHQFPNYSSELNVNALLLGDSALYLCASSGGGQHIYEQYFGPGTRLTVT.

This clone has only one observation. The chain carries TRBV7-2 and TRBJ1-5, with 9 bases identical to TRBD1. CDR1 and CDR2 (germline): SGHTA, FQGNSA. V dropped 6 bases and J dropped 6; count of bases not matched to a gene: 9. The length of the CDR3 is 15 residues. CDR3 DNA sequence: TGTGCCAGCAGTCCCGGACAGGGGAGGATTCAGCCCCAGCATTTT. Translation gives CASSPGQGRIQPQHF.

This clone showed up just once. The chain links TRBV2 to TRBJ1-4; D not resolved. V gave up 7 bases and J gave up 8 bases, with 14 bases separating them. In germline, CDR1 is SNHLY, CDR2 FYNNEI. The CDR3 totals 13 residues. CDR3: CASTGLEREKLFF. In DNA form, the CDR3 reads TGTGCCAGCACCGGACTGGAGCGGGAAAAACTGTTTTTT. The full variable domain, with the rest looked up from reference TRBV2 and TRBJ1-4, is EPEVTQTPSHQVTQMGQEVILRCVPISNHLYFYWYRQILGQKVEFLVSFYNNEISEKSEIFDDQFSVERPDGSNFTLKIRSTKLEDSAMYFCASTGLEREKLFFGSGTQLSVL.

This chain joins TRBV25-1 and TRBJ2-3, with D unresolved. The CDR3 has 12 amino acids. Germline CDR1 MGHDK, CDR2 SYGVNS. V was pared by 2 bases and J by 8 bases, with 8 bases between. Here the CDR3 reads CASSEKMGTQYF. The CDR3 nucleotides are TGTGCCAGCAGTGAAAAGATGGGTACGCAGTATTTT.

In its sample, this clone was seen once. Other nucleotide sequences from this sample produce the same CDR3. V gene TRBV5-4 combines with J gene TRBJ2-5; D gene unclear. The CDR3 runs to 12 residues. V was cut by 4 bases and J by 0 bases, with 4 bases left in between. CDR1 SGHNT and CDR2 YYREEE come from the germline V gene (reference sequence). CDR3 coding DNA: TGTGCCAGCAGCCGCTACCAAGAGACCCAGTACTTC. This sequence encodes CASSRYQETQYF.

The rearrangement uses TRBV15 and TRBJ2-5, with TRBD1 as a possible D gene (5 bases). The CDR3 length is 15 residues. V gave up 0 bases and J gave up 3 bases, with 11 bases separating them. From germline, CDR1 is LNHNV and CDR2 YYDKDF (reference sequence). The CDR3 DNA sequence: TGTGCCACCAGCAGAGATCAGGTCAGGGAAGAGACCCAGTACTTC. Translating gives CATSRDQVREETQYF.

The chain has TRBV5-1 and TRBJ2-5, with TRBD2 identical over 9 bases. The V gene's germline CDR1 is SGHRS and CDR2 YFSETQ. The V segment lost 4 bases and the J segment 4 bases; nucleotides outside the gene matches: 5. This CDR3 has 14 residues. CDR3 coding DNA: TGCGCCAGCAGCCCCCAAGCGGGAGGAGAGACCCAGTACTTC. Its protein is CASSPQAGGETQYF.

This chain's CDR3 is CASSPGPSPSTDTQYF. In DNA form, the CDR3 reads TGTGCCAGCAGCCCGGGTCCATCTCCTAGCACAGATACGCAGTATTTT. This chain connects TRBV5-5 to TRBJ2-3, with unresolved D. With 4 bases removed from V and 0 bases from J, the gap between germline ends came to 15 bases. Germline values: CDR1 SGHKS, CDR2 YYEKEE (reference sequence). The CDR3 has 16 residues.

This clone was observed a single time. At one end the junction does not follow the germline gene, possibly because of a read error. The chain recombines TRBV27 with TRBJ2-2; D uncertain. The CDR3 length is 16 residues. The germline gives CDR1 MNHEY, CDR2 SMNVEV (reference sequence). CDR3 sequence reads: CASSFMAGSNTGELFF. CDR3 DNA: TGTGCCAGCAGTTTTATGGCAGGCTCCAACACAGGGGAGCTGTTTTTT.

The V and J genes are TRBV25-1 and TRBJ1-5; D is unresolved. Germline V gene lookup returns CDR1 MGHDK and CDR2 SYGVNS. CDR3 length: 15 residues. The V and J ends lost 3 bases and 3 bases respectively, with 12 bases between them. The CDR3, as DNA: TGTGCCAGCAGTGAGGGCAGAAGCCTCAATCAGCCCCAGCATTTT. Residues: CASSEGRSLNQPQHF.

The rearrangement joins TRBV7-9 to TRBJ2-4; 7 nucleotides match TRBD2. The germline gives CDR1 SEHNR, CDR2 FQNEAQ (reference sequence). The CDR3 has 15 amino acids. The V gene end was trimmed by 5 bases and the J gene end by 6 bases; junction bases not matched to a gene: 10. CDR3 region: CASSPRRELGNIQYF. CDR3 sequence (DNA): TGTGCCAGCAGCCCTCGGCGGGAGTTGGGAAACATTCAGTACTTC.

This clone has a single count. The chain combines TRBV4-1 with TRBJ2-7, with 10 bases fitting TRBD1. This CDR3 contains 17 residues. Germline CDR1 is MGHRA and CDR2 is YSYEKL. Trimming cost V 1 base and J 4 bases; bases outside gene matches: 10. The CDR3 sequence is CASSQAVNRDRGYEQYF. The CDR3 bases are TGCGCCAGCAGCCAAGCTGTCAACCGGGACAGGGGTTACGAGCAGTACTTC.

The gene calls are TRBV6-4 and TRBJ2-1; TRBD2 agrees at 9 bases. The length of the CDR3 is 16 residues. J lost 4 bases, V lost 6 bases, and 10 bases had no gene match. Germline lookup yields CDR1 MRHNA and CDR2 SNTAGT. The CDR3 here is CASSTIAGASYNEQFF. The CDR3 region has the DNA TGTGCCAGCAGCACCATAGCGGGAGCGTCTTACAATGAGCAGTTCTTC.

Points on this clone: Other DNA sequences from this sample encode an identical CDR3 as well. The V call is TRBV7-8, the J call TRBJ2-5; D is unresolved. Germline CDR1 and CDR2: SGHVS and FQNEAQ. The CDR3 is made up of 11 amino acids. V was clipped by 5 bases and J by 4 bases, with 5 bases between them. The CDR3 loop is CASSPLETQYF. The CDR3, as DNA: TGTGCCAGCAGCCCATTAGAGACCCAGTACTTC. The variable domain in full, with the rest retrieved from reference TRBV7-8 and TRBJ2-5, is GAGVSQSPRYKVAKRGQDVALRCDPISGHVSLFWYQQALGQGPEFLTYFQNEAQLDKSGLPSDRFFAERPEGSVSTLKIQRTQQEDSAVYLCASSPLETQYFGPGTRLLVL.

This clone was found a few times. J is TRBJ1-5 and V is TRBV2, with D perhaps matching TRBD1 (5 bases). V lost 3 bases, J lost 6 bases, and 21 bases lay in between. The CDR3 is made up of 17 amino acids. Germline V gene lookup returns CDR1 SNHLY and CDR2 FYNNEI. The CDR3, as DNA: TGTGCCAGCAGTGATGGGACGGGGCGGAGCGGGGGTCAGCCCCAGCATTTT. The encoded protein is CASSDGTGRSGGQPQHF.

The chain links TRBV4-1 to TRBJ2-3, with TRBD1 identical over 9 bases. Germline lookup yields CDR1 MGHRA and CDR2 YSYEKL. This CDR3 has 16 amino acids. After removal of 2 bases from V and 6 bases from J, the junction contained 9 bases not matched to a gene. CDR3 region: CASSQLPGQGRDTQYF. DNA for the CDR3: TGCGCCAGCAGCCAATTGCCGGGACAGGGTCGGGATACGCAGTATTTT.

V and J are TRBV6-1 and TRBJ2-7; 10 bases are a match to TRBD1. The ends lost 6 bases at V and 1 base at J; junction bases unmatched: 6. The V gene's germline CDR1 is MNHNS and CDR2 SASEGT. This CDR3 region has 15 residues. The CDR3: CASRAGTGESYEQYF. The CDR3 DNA follows: TGTGCCAGCAGAGCCGGGACAGGGGAGTCCTACGAGCAGTACTTC.

The chain uses TRBV14 and TRBJ2-2; TRBD1 agrees at 8 bases. The germline V gene has CDR1 SGHDN and CDR2 FVKESK. Losses at the gene ends were 2 bases for V and 6 bases for J; bases not matched to a gene: 5. The CDR3 consists of 15 residues. The CDR3 loop reads CASSQRTGLAGELFF. In DNA, the CDR3 is TGTGCCAGCAGCCAAAGGACAGGGTTAGCCGGGGAGCTGTTTTTT.

The J gene is TRBJ1-2, the V gene TRBV5-1; TRBD1 aligns across 12 bases. CDR1 is SGHRS and CDR2 is YFSETQ in the germline V gene. V lost 6 bases and J lost 3; bases outside the gene matches: 15. There are 18 residues in the CDR3. CDR3 loop: CASNTRPGQGAGDYGYTF. CDR3 DNA sequence: TGCGCCAGCAATACTCGACCGGGACAGGGGGCCGGAGACTATGGCTACACCTTC. Full variable domain (rest looked up from reference TRBV5-1 and TRBJ1-2): KAGVTQTPRYLIKTRGQQVTLSCSPISGHRSVSWYQQTPGQGLQFLFEYFSETQRNKGNFPGRFSGRQFSNSRSEMNVSTLELGDSALYLCASNTRPGQGAGDYGYTFGSGTRLTVV.

This chain uses TRBV5-4 with TRBJ2-4; a possible D gene is TRBD2 (5 bases). Germline V gene data show CDR1 as SGHNT and CDR2 as YYREEE (reference sequence). Trimming took off 4 bases at V and 2 bases at J, with 7 bases between the two ends. This CDR3 contains 13 residues. CDR3 amino acids: CASSPDSKNIQYF. The CDR3 nucleotides are TGTGCCAGCAGCCCGGACTCCAAAAACATTCAGTACTTC.

The chain combines TRBV11-2 with TRBJ2-1; 7 nucleotides align to TRBD2. Trimming cost V 0 bases and J 4 bases; bases outside gene matches: 6. This CDR3 region has 16 residues. Germline V gene lookup returns CDR1 SGHAT and CDR2 FQNNGV. This CDR3 reads CASSLEGTTPYNEQFF. The DNA for the CDR3 is TGTGCCAGCAGCTTAGAAGGGACTACCCCTTACAATGAGCAGTTCTTC.

V usage is TRBV27 and J usage is TRBJ2-5; D may be TRBD1 (5 bases). The CDR3 is 15 residues long. V lost 2 bases and J lost 3, with 13 bases in between. CDR1 is MNHEY, CDR2 SMNVEV, per germline (reference sequence). In DNA form, the CDR3 reads TGTGCCAGCAGTTTAGGTCAGGGCCCGGAAGAGACCCAGTACTTC. Residues: CASSLGQGPEETQYF.

The chain links TRBV5-1 to TRBJ2-5; the D is unclear. This CDR3 has 14 amino acids. The V end lost 1 base, the J end lost 4 bases, and 11 bases lay between the germline ends. The germline CDR1 and CDR2 sequences are SGHRS and YFSETQ. CDR3 DNA: TGCGCCAGCAGCTTGTACGCTAGTAGAGAGACCCAGTACTTC. Translating gives CASSLYASRETQYF.